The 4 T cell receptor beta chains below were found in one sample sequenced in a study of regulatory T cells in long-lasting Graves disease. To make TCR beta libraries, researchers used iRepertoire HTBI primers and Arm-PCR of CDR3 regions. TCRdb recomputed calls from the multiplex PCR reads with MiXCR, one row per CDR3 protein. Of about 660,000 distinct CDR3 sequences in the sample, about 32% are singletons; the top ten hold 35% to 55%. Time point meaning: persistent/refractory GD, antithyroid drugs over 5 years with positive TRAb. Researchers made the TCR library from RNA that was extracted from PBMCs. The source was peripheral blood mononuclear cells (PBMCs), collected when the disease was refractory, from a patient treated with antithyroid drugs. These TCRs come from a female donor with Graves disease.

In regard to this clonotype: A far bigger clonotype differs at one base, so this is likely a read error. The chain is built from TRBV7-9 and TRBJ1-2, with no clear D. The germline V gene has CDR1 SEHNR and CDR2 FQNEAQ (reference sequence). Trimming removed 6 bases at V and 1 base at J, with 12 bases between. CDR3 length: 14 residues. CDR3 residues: CASSGSEGNYGYTF. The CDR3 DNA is TGTGCCAGCAGTGGATCTGAAGGTAACTATGGCTACACCTTC.

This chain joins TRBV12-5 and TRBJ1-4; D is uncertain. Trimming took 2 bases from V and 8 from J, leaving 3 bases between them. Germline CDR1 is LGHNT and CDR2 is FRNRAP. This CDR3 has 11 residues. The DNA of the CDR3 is TGTGCTAGTGGTTTGTGCGAAAAACTGTTTTTT. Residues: CASGLCEKLFF. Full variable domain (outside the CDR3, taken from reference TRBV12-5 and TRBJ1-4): DARVTQTPRHKVTEMGQEVTMRCQPILGHNTVFWYRQTMMQGLELLAYFRNRAPLDDSGMPKDRFSAEMPDATLATLKIQPSEPRDSAVYFCASGLCEKLFFGSGTQLSVL.

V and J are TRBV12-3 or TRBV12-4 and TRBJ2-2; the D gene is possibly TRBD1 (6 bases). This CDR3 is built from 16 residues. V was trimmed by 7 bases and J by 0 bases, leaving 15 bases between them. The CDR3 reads CASTSQGQSNTGELFF. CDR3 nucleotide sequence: TGTGCCAGCACCTCCCAAGGACAGTCGAACACCGGGGAGCTGTTTTTT.

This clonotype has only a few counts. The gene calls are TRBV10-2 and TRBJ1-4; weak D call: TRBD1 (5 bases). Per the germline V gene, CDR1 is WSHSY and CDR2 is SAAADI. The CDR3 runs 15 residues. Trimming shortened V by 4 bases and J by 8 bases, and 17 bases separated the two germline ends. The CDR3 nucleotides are TGCGCCAGCAGTGGGACCCGGCCGACAGAAGAAAAACTGTTTTTT. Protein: CASSGTRPTEEKLFF.